Listed below are T cell receptor beta chains from one sample, sequenced in a study of cytomegalovirus exposure and HLA in healthy donors. Some clones are missing from TCRdb's copy, which holds only in-frame ones; the method was immunoSEQ multiplex PCR. The table has hundreds of thousands of clones, about 89% seen once. The sample comprised PBMCs. These receptor sequences come from a young woman in good health and CMV-seronegative. Each CDR3 is given without its conserved first and last residue. Some rows have no size entry. The others give once, few or many, or a class for an expanded clone.

v_call,clone_size,cdr3_aa
TRBV11-3,NA,ASSSNGEYNEQF
TRBV4-3,NA,ASSPTVAGYGYT
TRBV5-1,NA,ASSLSGQGNSPLH
TRBV27,NA,ASSAGGEQY
TRBV27,NA,ASGQGALYEQY
TRBV5-5,NA,ASTPLGGQGTYGYT
TRBV5-1,NA,ASSLGQNQPQH
TRBV25-1,NA,ASSLQGISEQY
TRBV6-5,NA,ASGDRGNSPLH
TRBV19,NA,ASSGLSTDTQY
TRBV11-3,NA,ASSLVLGAETQY
TRBV7-2,NA,ASSLRQARANYGYT
TRBV20-1,NA,SAVTRTEAF
TRBV6-5,NA,ASSAGGGTNEKLF
TRBV11-2,NA,ASSQQGRYGYT
TRBV30,NA,AWSAKQGDGTDTQY
TRBV5-1,few,ASSGLGESNTEAF
TRBV29-1,NA,SVEDNRRPPGYGYT
TRBV7-9,NA,ASSLGPVWRGGGQETQY
TRBV7-2,NA,ASSLLYLLVGYGYT
TRBV7-9,NA,ATEVGSFSGNTIY
TRBV5-6,NA,ASSKGRWTSGLF
TRBV2,NA,ASSEPSLTEQSTDTQY
TRBV29-1,NA,SVDWTSGNNEQF
TRBV4-1,NA,ASSQSQGSYNEQF
TRBV6-1,NA,ASRVGQGKYEQY
TRBV6-6,NA,ASSYGQGNTGELF
TRBV9,NA,ASSSGPGVPLH
TRBV9,NA,ASSVGLLGGNTEAF
TRBV10-3,NA,ATETGSLVATGELF
TRBV27,NA,ASRIGRTGNQPQH
TRBV27,NA,ASSPDRGRMNTEAF
TRBV5-1,NA,ASSLGVALAAPYEQY
TRBV11-2,NA,ASSLDPSVAYNEQF
TRBV4-2,NA,ASSQDPARQQRNTEAF
TRBV6-1,once,ASSETREAF
TRBV2,NA,ASNTLGGVRGNTGELF
TRBV4-3,NA,ASSQRTSGYYNEQF